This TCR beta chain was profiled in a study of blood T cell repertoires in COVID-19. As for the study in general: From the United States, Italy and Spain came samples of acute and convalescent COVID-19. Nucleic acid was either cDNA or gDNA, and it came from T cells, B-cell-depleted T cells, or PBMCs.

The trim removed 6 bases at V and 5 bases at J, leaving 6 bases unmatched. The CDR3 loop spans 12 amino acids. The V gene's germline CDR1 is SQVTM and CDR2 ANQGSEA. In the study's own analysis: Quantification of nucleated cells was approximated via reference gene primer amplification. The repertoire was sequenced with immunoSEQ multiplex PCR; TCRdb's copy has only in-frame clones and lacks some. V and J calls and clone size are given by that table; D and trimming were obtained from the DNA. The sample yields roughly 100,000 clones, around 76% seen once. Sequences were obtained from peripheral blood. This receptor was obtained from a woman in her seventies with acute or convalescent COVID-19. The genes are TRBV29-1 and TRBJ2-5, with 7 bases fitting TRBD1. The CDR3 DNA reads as TGCAGCGTGAGACAGGGATACGAGACCCAGTACTTC. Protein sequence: CSVRQGYETQYF.